This T cell receptor (beta chain) was sequenced in a study of OX40 agonist ivuxolimab in advanced cancers. Across the study: It was ivuxolimab, an agonistic anti-OX40 (CD134) antibody, that patients were treated with. Enrollees could have had prior anti-PD-1, anti-PD-L1 or anti-CTLA-4 therapy, which roughly 40% had received. Three individuals attained partial responses, comprising one hepatocellular carcinoma case and two cutaneous melanoma cases.

The study's findings and limits: Among T cells, CD8+ cells averaged more expanded clones than CD4+ cells.

TCRdb's copy holds only in-frame clones and misses some; the assay was immunoSEQ multiplex PCR. The sample holds 60,000 to 65,000 clones, under 95% seen once. The germline V gene has CDR1 LNHDA and CDR2 SQIVND (reference sequence). This CDR3 comprises 15 residues. V dropped 5 bases and J dropped 4 bases, with 17 bases sitting between them. As to this clone: Antigen: not known.

The chain recombines TRBV19 with TRBJ2-5; tentative D call: TRBD2 (6 bases). Here the sequenced sample was CD4+ or CD8+ T cells sorted from blood, taken in a trial of the OX40 agonist ivuxolimab. This sequence was found in an adult with an advanced solid tumor such as melanoma, head and neck, liver or kidney cancer. The CDR3 DNA sequence: TGTGCCAGTAGTTCACCGGACGGGGGAAGAGAGACCCAGTACTTC. This gives the protein CASSSPDGGRETQYF.